This T cell receptor beta chain was sequenced during a study of T cells in localized non-small cell lung cancer. Study-level points and caveats: Heterogeneity within the tumor remains possible, as just one region underwent sequencing.

Data came from immunoSEQ multiplex PCR; TCRdb stores just in-frame clones and leaves some out. Here the sample spans more than 2,000 clones, over 35% being singletons. This clone has more than one count but fewer than ten. The antigen is unknown. V lost 4 bases and J 2 bases, leaving 12 bases between the germline ends. Per the germline V gene, CDR1 is MNHGY and CDR2 is SAAAGT. The CDR3 is made up of 14 amino acids. This receptor was taken from a female donor over 55 with stage I lung adenocarcinoma. The sequenced sample was lung tumor tissue, obtained before any cancer treatment. The chain recombines TRBV6-8 with TRBJ2-7, with a tentative D call TRBD1 (6 bases). The CDR3 reads CASSSTGRPYEQYF. The CDR3, as DNA: TGTGCCAGCAGTTCAACAGGGCGCCCCTACGAGCAGTACTTC.